A single sample is the source of the 29 T cell receptor beta chains below, sequenced in a study of cytomegalovirus exposure and HLA in healthy donors. Sequencing used immunoSEQ multiplex PCR; TCRdb keeps in-frame clones, though not all of them. The table records roughly 120,000 clones, about 82% of them present only once. Sequenced sample: PBMCs. The receptor source for this set is a man younger than 35 in good health and CMV-seronegative.

The chain uses TRBV27 and TRBJ2-3; D might be TRBD2 (6 bases). This CDR3 region has 14 residues. Germline CDR1 reads MNHEY; CDR2 reads SMNVEV (reference sequence). Trimming took 2 bases from V and 14 from J, leaving 20 bases between them. The DNA of the CDR3 is TGTGCCAGCAGTTTAGTTGGGGACCTACGGGGAGGGTATTTT. Translated: CASSLVGDLRGGYF.

This chain uses TRBV5-1 with TRBJ2-3, with 12 bases fitting TRBD2. V shed 4 bases and J 6 bases; nucleotides not matched to a gene: 9. Germline V gene sequence: CDR1 SGHRS, CDR2 YFSETQ. The CDR3 extends over 16 amino acids. The CDR3 region is CASSATASGGADTQYF. For the CDR3, the DNA is TGCGCCAGCAGCGCAACGGCTAGCGGGGGGGCGGATACGCAGTATTTT.

The gene calls are TRBV11-2 and TRBJ2-7, with 13 nucleotides matching TRBD2. CDR3 length equals 16 residues. Germline V lookup: CDR1 SGHAT, CDR2 FQNNGV. The ends lost 5 bases at V and 5 bases at J; junction bases unmatched: 9. CDR3 DNA: TGTGCCAGCAGCCCCGGACTAGCGGGAGTTTCGCACGAGCAGTACTTC. Protein: CASSPGLAGVSHEQYF.

V is TRBV18 and J is TRBJ2-7; D is uncertain. Germline assignment: CDR1 KGHSH and CDR2 LQKENI. V lost 3 bases to trimming and J lost 5 bases, with 11 bases between them. The CDR3 has 13 amino acids. CDR3 sequence (DNA): TGTGCCAGCTCACCGACGGGTTCTCACGAGCAGTACTTC. This gives the protein CASSPTGSHEQYF.

This chain joins TRBV15 and TRBJ2-3, with TRBD2 matching over 12 bases. CDR3 length equals 19 residues. The germline V gene has CDR1 LNHNV and CDR2 YYDKDF (reference sequence). V lost 2 bases to trimming and J lost 1 base; unmatched junction nucleotides: 10. The CDR3 sequence: CATSRTRARLAGGTDTQYF. CDR3 bases: TGTGCCACCAGCAGAACTCGAGCTCGACTAGCGGGGGGCACAGATACGCAGTATTTT.

The V gene is TRBV5-5, the J gene TRBJ2-3, with a weak D call TRBD1 (6 bases). The CDR3 sequence is 16 residues long. Germline loops: CDR1 SGHKS, CDR2 YYEKEE (reference sequence). The V gene lost 4 bases and the J gene lost 2 bases, with 17 bases spanning the gap. The CDR3 here is CASSRRVTGFTDTQYF. The CDR3 nucleotides read TGTGCCAGCAGCCGTAGAGTGACAGGTTTCACAGATACGCAGTATTTT.

The chain employs TRBV5-1 and TRBJ2-7, with TRBD1 as a possible D gene (6 bases). The CDR3 sequence is 13 residues long. CDR1 is SGHRS, CDR2 YFSETQ, per germline. V was shortened by 3 bases and J by 2 bases, with 9 bases between the two germline ends. The CDR3 sequence is CASSSGQTYEQYF. The CDR3 coding sequence is TGCGCCAGCAGCTCGGGACAAACCTACGAGCAGTACTTC.

The rearrangement links TRBV14 to TRBJ1-3; D gene ambiguous. This CDR3 is 15 amino acids long. V lost 5 bases and J 3 bases, leaving 14 bases between the germline ends. The germline CDR1 and CDR2 sequences are SGHDN and FVKESK. The CDR3 protein is CASSATLAGGNTIYF. In DNA form, the CDR3 reads TGTGCCAGCAGCGCGACCCTCGCAGGTGGAAACACCATATATTTT.

The J gene is TRBJ2-5, the V gene TRBV14; D not certain. The ends were cut back, 0 bases at V and 5 bases at J, with 4 bases in the middle. The CDR3 covers 12 residues. Germline V gives CDR1 SGHDN, CDR2 FVKESK. The chain's CDR3 is CASSQDPETQYF. The CDR3, as DNA: TGTGCCAGCAGCCAAGATCCGGAGACCCAGTACTTC.

The genes are TRBV30 and TRBJ2-3; 7 nucleotides agree with TRBD2. Trimming at V came to 2 bases and at J to 5 bases, leaving 7 bases not matched to a gene. CDR1 GTSNPN and CDR2 SVGIG come from the germline V gene (reference sequence). The CDR3 runs to 14 residues. The CDR3 here is CAWSRGEVEDTQYF. CDR3 DNA: TGTGCCTGGAGTCGGGGGGAAGTGGAAGATACGCAGTATTTT.

The CDR3 reads CASSRTWEGRNQPQHF. As DNA, the CDR3 is TGTGCCAGTAGTAGGACATGGGAGGGGCGCAATCAGCCCCAGCATTTT. The chain uses TRBV19 and TRBJ1-5; D perhaps matches TRBD1 (5 bases). Per germline, CDR1 LNHDA and CDR2 SQIVND (reference sequence). The V end lost 4 bases, the J end lost 2 bases, and 15 bases lay between the germline ends. This CDR3 region has 16 residues.

The chain combines TRBV9 with TRBJ2-3; 12 nucleotides match TRBD2. Germline V gene lookup returns CDR1 SGDLS and CDR2 YYNGEE. V was clipped by 3 bases and J by 6 bases; unmatched bases: 8. The CDR3 totals 16 residues. This CDR3 is CASSAYRTSGADTQYF. In DNA form, the CDR3 reads TGTGCCAGCAGCGCTTATCGGACTAGCGGGGCCGATACGCAGTATTTT.

The chain links TRBV5-1 to TRBJ2-2, with 7 bases identical to TRBD1. Germline V CDR1 and CDR2: SGHRS, YFSETQ. The length of the CDR3 is 17 residues. V lost 2 bases, J lost 6 bases, and 13 bases stayed unmatched. The CDR3 coding sequence is TGCGCCAGCAGCTTACCGACAGGGCATATGAGCTCCGGGGAGCTGTTTTTT. It yields the protein CASSLPTGHMSSGELFF.

The J gene is TRBJ2-1, the V gene TRBV29-1; maybe TRBD1 (7 bases). The V end lost 7 bases, the J end lost 10 bases, and 20 bases lay between the germline ends. Germline V gene data show CDR1 as SQVTM and CDR2 as ANQGSEA. This CDR3 has 13 residues. The CDR3 here is CSGHRGEGGEQFF. The DNA for the CDR3 is TGCAGCGGCCACAGGGGCGAGGGAGGCGAGCAGTTCTTC.

This clone turned up a few times. The genes are TRBV29-1 and TRBJ2-5; 8 positions agree with TRBD1. With V trimmed by 4 bases and J by 4 bases, 5 bases remained unmatched. The CDR3 has 13 amino acids. Looked up from germline, CDR1 is SQVTM and CDR2 is ANQGSEA. This CDR3 is CSVGQGAGETQYF. In DNA form, the CDR3 reads TGCAGCGTTGGGCAGGGGGCTGGAGAGACCCAGTACTTC.

The chain recombines TRBV7-8 with TRBJ1-2; TRBD1 aligns across 9 bases. Germline trimming cut 4 bases from V and 1 base from J; bases unmatched to any gene: 4. The CDR3 totals 15 residues. CDR1 is SGHVS, CDR2 FQNEAQ, per germline. The CDR3 loop reads CASSSRGQGNYGYTF. CDR3 bases: TGTGCCAGCAGCTCAAGGGGACAGGGTAACTATGGCTACACCTTC.

This clone appeared a single time. This chain links TRBV7-9 with TRBJ1-2; tentatively, D is TRBD1 (6 bases). The length of the CDR3 is 15 residues. V lost 5 bases and J lost 4, with 17 bases in between. The germline CDR1 and CDR2 sequences are SEHNR and FQNEAQ (reference sequence). The CDR3 DNA is TGTGCCAGCAGCGCAGACAGGTCAAGAGGCTATGGCTACACCTTC. Residues: CASSADRSRGYGYTF.

The V call is TRBV27, the J call TRBJ2-2; no definite D call. Trimming took off 3 bases at V and 5 bases at J, with 4 bases between the two ends. Germline CDR1 reads MNHEY; CDR2 reads SMNVEV (reference sequence). The CDR3 totals 12 residues. The CDR3 protein is CASSFPTGELFF. The CDR3 coding sequence is TGTGCCAGCAGTTTCCCTACCGGGGAGCTGTTTTTT.

This clone was recorded once. The chain is built from TRBV25-1 and TRBJ1-6; D possibly corresponds to TRBD1 (5 bases). From germline, CDR1 is MGHDK and CDR2 SYGVNS. The V end lost 6 bases, the J end lost 10 bases, and 19 bases lay between the germline ends. The length of the CDR3 is 15 residues. DNA of the CDR3: TGTGCCAGCAGCCTGGGAGGGCTGGGGGACTCACCCCTCCACTTT. This sequence encodes CASSLGGLGDSPLHF.

This rearrangement joins TRBV6-5 to TRBJ2-7; TRBD1 matches 10 bases. The length of the CDR3 is 15 residues. CDR1 is MNHEY and CDR2 is SVGAGI in the germline V gene. The trim removed 0 bases at V and 6 bases at J, leaving 5 bases unmatched. CDR3 bases: TGTGCCAGCAGTTACTCAGGGACAGGGGTCGGCGAGCAGTACTTC. Translation: CASSYSGTGVGEQYF.

This chain uses TRBV6-5 with TRBJ1-6, with D possibly matching TRBD1 (6 bases). The CDR3 loop spans 14 amino acids. CDR1 is MNHEY, CDR2 SVGAGI, per germline. V shed 5 bases and J shed 10 bases, with 15 bases lying between them. The CDR3 here is CASSLDRLGSPLHF. CDR3 sequence (DNA): TGTGCCAGCAGTCTAGACAGGCTGGGGTCACCCCTCCACTTT.

The chain is built from TRBV6-6 and TRBJ1-4, with 7 nucleotides matching TRBD1. The V and J ends lost 6 bases and 4 bases, in that order; junction bases with no gene match: 8. Looked up from germline, CDR1 is MNHNY and CDR2 is SVGAGI (reference sequence). CDR3 length: 15 amino acids. CDR3 sequence: CASRASQGVNEKLFF. CDR3 in DNA: TGTGCCAGCAGGGCGAGTCAGGGGGTTAATGAAAAACTGTTTTTT.

CDR3 amino acids: CASSTQGGAAYGYTF. Written as DNA, the CDR3 is TGTGCCAGCAGCACACAAGGCGGGGCAGCCTATGGCTACACCTTC. V usage is TRBV9 and J usage is TRBJ1-2; a weak D match, TRBD1 (5 bases). Trimming shortened V by 4 bases and J by 4 bases, and 17 bases separated the two germline ends. The CDR3 extends over 15 amino acids. CDR1 is SGDLS and CDR2 is YYNGEE in the germline V gene.

About this clone itself: In the same sample, other DNA sequences code for this CDR3. The gene calls are TRBV20-1 and TRBJ2-3; D might be TRBD1 (5 bases). V lost 5 bases to trimming and J lost 6 bases, with 9 bases between them. This CDR3 contains 11 residues. The germline V gene encodes CDR1 DFQATT and CDR2 SNEGSKA (reference sequence). The CDR3: CSAQGTDTQYF. The CDR3 DNA sequence: TGCAGTGCTCAGGGTACGGATACGCAGTATTTT.

The table lists this clone with a count of one. The chain is built from TRBV30 and TRBJ2-1; the match to TRBD1 covers 7 bases. The germline gives CDR1 GTSNPN, CDR2 SVGIG (reference sequence). After removal of 0 bases from V and 0 bases from J, the junction contained 2 bases not matched to a gene. There are 15 residues in the CDR3. CDR3 region: CAWSVQGTSYNEQFF. The CDR3, as DNA: TGTGCCTGGAGTGTACAGGGGACCTCCTACAATGAGCAGTTCTTC.

This chain links TRBV30 with TRBJ1-1; D is uncertain. From germline, CDR1 is GTSNPN and CDR2 SVGIG (reference sequence). V gave up 6 bases and J gave up 1 base, with 9 bases separating them. The CDR3 has 12 residues. CDR3 region: CACGSTNTEAFF. The CDR3 DNA sequence: TGTGCCTGTGGCAGTACGAACACTGAAGCTTTCTTT.

The chain joins TRBV23-1 to TRBJ1-6; D remains ambiguous. TRBV23-1 is an open reading frame whose function is uncertain. V lost 9 bases, J lost 7 bases, and 28 bases lay in between. This CDR3 contains 18 residues. DNA of the CDR3: TGCGCCAGACCCACGGGTCGCAGGAGACTAGTAAGGAATTCACCCCTCCACTTT. Protein product: CARPTGRRRLVRNSPLHF.

The gene calls are TRBV5-6 and TRBJ2-3; unclear D gene. The V gene lost 4 bases and the J gene lost 6 bases, with 6 bases spanning the gap. Germline CDR1 SGHDT, CDR2 YYEEEE. The CDR3 covers 11 residues. CDR3 nucleotides: TGTGCCAGCAGCCACGGGGATACGCAGTATTTT. Amino acid sequence: CASSHGDTQYF. The entire variable domain, with the rest obtained from reference TRBV5-6 and TRBJ2-3, is as follows: DAGVTQSPTHLIKTRGQQVTLRCSPKSGHDTVSWYQQALGQGPQFIFQYYEEEERQRGNFPDRFSGHQFPNYSSELNVNALLLGDSALYLCASSHGDTQYFGPGTRLTVL.

This clone was observed once. The V gene is TRBV27, the J gene TRBJ2-7, with 13 bases fitting TRBD2. V shed 5 bases and J 9 bases; nucleotides not matched to a gene: 7. In germline, CDR1 is MNHEY, CDR2 SMNVEV (reference sequence). The CDR3 has 14 residues. CDR3 DNA sequence: TGTGCCAGCAGTCAACTAGCGGGAGGGCCAGGGCAGTACTTC. Amino acid sequence: CASSQLAGGPGQYF.